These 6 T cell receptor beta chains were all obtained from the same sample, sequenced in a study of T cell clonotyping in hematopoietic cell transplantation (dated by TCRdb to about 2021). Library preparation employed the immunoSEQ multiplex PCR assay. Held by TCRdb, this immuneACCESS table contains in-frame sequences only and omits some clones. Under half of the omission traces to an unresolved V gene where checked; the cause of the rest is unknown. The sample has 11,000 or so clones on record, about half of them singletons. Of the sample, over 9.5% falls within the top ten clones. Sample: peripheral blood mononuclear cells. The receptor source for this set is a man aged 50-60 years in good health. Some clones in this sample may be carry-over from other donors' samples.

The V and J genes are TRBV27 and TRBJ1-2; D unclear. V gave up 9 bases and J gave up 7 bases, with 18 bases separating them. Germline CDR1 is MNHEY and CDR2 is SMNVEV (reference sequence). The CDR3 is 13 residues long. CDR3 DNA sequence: TGTGCCAGTAGGTCGGGAGATGGTTTTGGCTACACCTTC. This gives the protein CASRSGDGFGYTF.

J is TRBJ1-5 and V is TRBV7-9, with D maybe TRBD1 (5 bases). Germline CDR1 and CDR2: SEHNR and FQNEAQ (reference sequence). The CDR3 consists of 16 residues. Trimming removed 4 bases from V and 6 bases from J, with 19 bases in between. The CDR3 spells CASSSTRQGDGQPQHF. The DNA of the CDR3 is TGTGCCAGCAGCTCAACCCGGCAGGGAGACGGTCAGCCCCAGCATTTT.

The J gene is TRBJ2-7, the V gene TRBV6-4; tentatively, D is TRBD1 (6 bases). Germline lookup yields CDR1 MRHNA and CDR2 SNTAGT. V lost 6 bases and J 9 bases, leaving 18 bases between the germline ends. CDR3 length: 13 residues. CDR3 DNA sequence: TGTGCCAGCAGCCAGGGTGGGGACACCGCGCAGTACTTC. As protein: CASSQGGDTAQYF.

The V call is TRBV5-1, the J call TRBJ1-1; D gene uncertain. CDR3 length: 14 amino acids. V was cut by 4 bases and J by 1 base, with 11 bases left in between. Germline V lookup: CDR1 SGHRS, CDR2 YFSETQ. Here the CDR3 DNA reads TGCGCCAGCAGCCCAGACACAACGAACACTGAAGCTTTCTTT. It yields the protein CASSPDTTNTEAFF. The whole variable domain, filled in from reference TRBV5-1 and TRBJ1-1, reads KAGVTQTPRYLIKTRGQQVTLSCSPISGHRSVSWYQQTPGQGLQFLFEYFSETQRNKGNFPGRFSGRQFSNSRSEMNVSTLELGDSALYLCASSPDTTNTEAFFGQGTRLTVV.

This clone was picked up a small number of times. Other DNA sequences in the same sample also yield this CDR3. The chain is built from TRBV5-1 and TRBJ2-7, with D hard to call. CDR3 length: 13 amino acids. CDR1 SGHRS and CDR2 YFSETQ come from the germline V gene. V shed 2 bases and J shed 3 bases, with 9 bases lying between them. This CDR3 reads CASSLQRHYEQYF. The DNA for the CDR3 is TGCGCCAGCAGCTTACAAAGGCACTACGAGCAGTACTTC. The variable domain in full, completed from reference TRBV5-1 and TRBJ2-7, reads KAGVTQTPRYLIKTRGQQVTLSCSPISGHRSVSWYQQTPGQGLQFLFEYFSETQRNKGNFPGRFSGRQFSNSRSEMNVSTLELGDSALYLCASSLQRHYEQYFGPGTRLTVT.

The CDR3 nucleotides read TGTGCCAGCAGTTTCGTTCCGCTGTATGGGGCCAACGTCCTGACTTTC. Residues: CASSFVPLYGANVLTF. V and J are TRBV27 and TRBJ2-6; D gene uncertain. The V and J ends lost 3 bases and 3 bases respectively, with 12 bases between them. CDR3 length: 16 amino acids. CDR1 and CDR2 (germline): MNHEY, SMNVEV (reference sequence).